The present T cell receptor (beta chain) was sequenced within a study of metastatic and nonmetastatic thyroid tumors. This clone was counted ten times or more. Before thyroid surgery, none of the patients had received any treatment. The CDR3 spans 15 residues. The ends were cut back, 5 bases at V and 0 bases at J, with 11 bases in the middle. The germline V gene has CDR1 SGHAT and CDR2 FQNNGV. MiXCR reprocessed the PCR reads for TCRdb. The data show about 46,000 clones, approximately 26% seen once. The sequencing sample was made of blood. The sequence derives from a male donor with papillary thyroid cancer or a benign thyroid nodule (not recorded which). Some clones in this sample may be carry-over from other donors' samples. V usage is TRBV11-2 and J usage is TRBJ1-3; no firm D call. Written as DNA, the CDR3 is TGTGCCAGCAGCCCCCTGGGAGCCTCTGGAAACACCATATATTTT. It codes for CASSPLGASGNTIYF.